This T cell receptor (beta chain) stems from a study of blood T cell repertoires in COVID-19. This clone showed up just a few times. Assay: immunoSEQ multiplex PCR; the TCRdb copy retains only in-frame clones and omits some. The sample includes under 150,000 clones, approximately 87% of them seen just once. The clonotype was recovered from a man aged 45-60 years with active COVID-19. Material: peripheral blood.

The CDR3 DNA sequence: TGCGCCAGCAGCAAGGGGGGAGGGGTCAATCAGCCCCAGCATTTT. Encoded protein: CASSKGGGVNQPQHF. This sequence joins TRBV4-1 and TRBJ1-5, with a weak D call TRBD1 (6 bases). Trimming took off 5 bases at V and 3 bases at J, with 14 bases between the two ends. The CDR3 length is 15 residues. Germline CDR1 and CDR2: MGHRA and YSYEKL.